A few counts support the clone carrying this T cell receptor beta chain. The record originates from a study of T cells in Graves' hyperthyroidism and ophthalmopathy. Amplification yielded TCR beta CDR3 regions, with RNA transcripts as the source. First-round RT-PCR of the TCR CDR3 relied on the HTBI primer set. TCRdb used MiXCR to reprocess the multiplex PCR reads, holding one entry per CDR3 protein. This table has roughly 30,000 distinct CDR3 sequences, around 40% appearing once. Germline CDR1 reads SGHTA; CDR2 reads FQGTGA. There are 14 residues in the CDR3. V was clipped by 1 base and J by 4 bases, with 9 bases between them.

The material sequenced was blood. The receptor's source is a woman aged 25 to 39 with Graves' hyperthyroidism. V usage is TRBV7-3 and J usage is TRBJ2-3, with D unclear. The CDR3 DNA reads TGTGCCAGCAGCTTAATAGGCCGCGCAGATACGCAGTATTTT. Translated: CASSLIGRADTQYF.